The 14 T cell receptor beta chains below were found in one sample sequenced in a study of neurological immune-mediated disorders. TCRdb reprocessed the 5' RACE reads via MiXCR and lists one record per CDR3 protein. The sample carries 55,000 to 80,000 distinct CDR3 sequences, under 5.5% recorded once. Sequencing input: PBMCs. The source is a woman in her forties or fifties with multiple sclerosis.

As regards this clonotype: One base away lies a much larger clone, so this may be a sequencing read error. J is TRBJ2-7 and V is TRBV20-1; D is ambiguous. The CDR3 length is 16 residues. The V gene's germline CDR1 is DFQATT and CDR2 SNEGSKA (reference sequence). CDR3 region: CSARSELGQAGYEQCF. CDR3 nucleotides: TGCAGTGCTAGATCGGAATTAGGTCAGGCAGGCTACGAGCAGTGCTTC.

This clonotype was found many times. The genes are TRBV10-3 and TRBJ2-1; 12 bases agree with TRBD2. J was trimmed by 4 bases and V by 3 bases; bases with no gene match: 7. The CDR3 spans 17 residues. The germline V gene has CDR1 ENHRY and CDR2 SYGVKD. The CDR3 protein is CAISDLAGGPLYNEQFF. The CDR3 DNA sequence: TGTGCCATCAGTGATCTAGCGGGGGGGCCTTTATACAATGAGCAGTTCTTC.

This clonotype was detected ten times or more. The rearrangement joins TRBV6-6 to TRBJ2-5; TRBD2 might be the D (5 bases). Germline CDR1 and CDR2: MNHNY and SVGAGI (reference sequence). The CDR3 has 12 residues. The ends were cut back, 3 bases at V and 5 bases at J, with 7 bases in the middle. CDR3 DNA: TGTGCCAGCAGTTATGGGGAGGAGACCCAGTACTTC. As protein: CASSYGEETQYF.

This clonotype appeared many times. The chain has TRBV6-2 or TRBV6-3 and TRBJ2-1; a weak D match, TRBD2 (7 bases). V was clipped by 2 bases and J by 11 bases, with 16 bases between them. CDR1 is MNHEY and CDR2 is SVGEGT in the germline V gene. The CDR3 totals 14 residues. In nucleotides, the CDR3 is TGTGCCAGCAGTTACGGGGGGGGCCTTACGAAGCAGTTCTTC. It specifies CASSYGGGLTKQFF.

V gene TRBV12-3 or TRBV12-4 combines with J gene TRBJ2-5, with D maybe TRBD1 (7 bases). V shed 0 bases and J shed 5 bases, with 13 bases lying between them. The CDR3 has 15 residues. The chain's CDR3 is CASSLAQGGRETQYF. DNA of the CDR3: TGTGCCAGCAGTTTAGCGCAGGGGGGCCGGGAGACCCAGTACTTC.

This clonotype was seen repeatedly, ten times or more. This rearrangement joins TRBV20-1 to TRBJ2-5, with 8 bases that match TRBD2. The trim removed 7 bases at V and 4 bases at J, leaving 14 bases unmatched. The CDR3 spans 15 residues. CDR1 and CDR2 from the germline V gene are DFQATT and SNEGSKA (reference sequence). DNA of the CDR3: TGCAGTGTTCGAGGGTACGGGGGGGCGTCAGAGACCCAGTACTTC. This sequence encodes CSVRGYGGASETQYF.

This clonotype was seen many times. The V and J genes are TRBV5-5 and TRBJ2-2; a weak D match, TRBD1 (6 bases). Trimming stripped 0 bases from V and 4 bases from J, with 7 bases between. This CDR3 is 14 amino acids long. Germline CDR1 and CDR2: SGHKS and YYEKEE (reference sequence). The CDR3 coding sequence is TGTGCCAGCAGCTTGGACAGGGTCACCGGGGAGCTGTTTTTT. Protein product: CASSLDRVTGELFF.

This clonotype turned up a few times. CDR3 sequence reads: CASSESRLNYGETQYF. DNA for the CDR3: TGCGCCAGCAGTGAGTCGAGGCTGAACTACGGGGAGACCCAGTACTTC. V is TRBV10-1 and J is TRBJ2-5; D not resolved. Germline assignment: CDR1 WNHNN and CDR2 SYGVQD (reference sequence). V gave up 0 bases and J gave up 5 bases, with 16 bases separating them. The CDR3 totals 16 residues.

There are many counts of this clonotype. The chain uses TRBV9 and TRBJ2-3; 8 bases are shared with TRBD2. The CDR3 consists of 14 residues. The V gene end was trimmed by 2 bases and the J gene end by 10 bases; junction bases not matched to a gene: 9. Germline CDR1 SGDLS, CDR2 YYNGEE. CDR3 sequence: CASSVDPGLDPQYF. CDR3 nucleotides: TGTGCCAGCAGCGTCGACCCGGGACTAGACCCGCAGTATTTT.

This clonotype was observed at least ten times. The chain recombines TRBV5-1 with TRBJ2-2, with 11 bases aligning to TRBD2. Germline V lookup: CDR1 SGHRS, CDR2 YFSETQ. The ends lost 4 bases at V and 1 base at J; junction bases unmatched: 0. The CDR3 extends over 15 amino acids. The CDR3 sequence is CASSGLAGNTGELFF. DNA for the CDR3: TGCGCCAGCAGCGGACTAGCGGGGAACACCGGGGAGCTGTTTTTT.

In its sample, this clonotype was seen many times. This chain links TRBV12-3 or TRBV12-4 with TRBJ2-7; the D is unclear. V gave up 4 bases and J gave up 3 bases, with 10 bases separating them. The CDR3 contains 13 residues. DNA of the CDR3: TGTGCCAGCAGTTGGGTCGGCAACTACGAGCAGTACGTC. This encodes CASSWVGNYEQYV.

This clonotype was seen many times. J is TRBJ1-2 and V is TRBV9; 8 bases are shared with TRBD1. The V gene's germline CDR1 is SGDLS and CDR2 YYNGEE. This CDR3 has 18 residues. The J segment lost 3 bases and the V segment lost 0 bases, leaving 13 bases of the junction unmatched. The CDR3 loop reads CASSVGNRGWAEDYGYTF. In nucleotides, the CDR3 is TGTGCCAGCAGCGTAGGCAACAGGGGGTGGGCTGAGGACTATGGCTACACCTTC.

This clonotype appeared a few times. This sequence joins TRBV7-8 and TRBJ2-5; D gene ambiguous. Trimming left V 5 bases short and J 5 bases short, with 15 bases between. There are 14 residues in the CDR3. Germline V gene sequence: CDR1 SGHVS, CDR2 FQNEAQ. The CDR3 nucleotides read TGTGCCAGCAGCCCCGCTAGGCTGGGGGAGACCCAGTACTTC. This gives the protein CASSPARLGETQYF.

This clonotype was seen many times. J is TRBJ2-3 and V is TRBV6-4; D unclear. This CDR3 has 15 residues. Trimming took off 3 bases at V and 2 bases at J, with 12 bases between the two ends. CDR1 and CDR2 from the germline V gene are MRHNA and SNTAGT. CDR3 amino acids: CASSEHESNTDTQYF. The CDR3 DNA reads TGTGCCAGCAGTGAACATGAGAGCAACACAGATACGCAGTATTTT.